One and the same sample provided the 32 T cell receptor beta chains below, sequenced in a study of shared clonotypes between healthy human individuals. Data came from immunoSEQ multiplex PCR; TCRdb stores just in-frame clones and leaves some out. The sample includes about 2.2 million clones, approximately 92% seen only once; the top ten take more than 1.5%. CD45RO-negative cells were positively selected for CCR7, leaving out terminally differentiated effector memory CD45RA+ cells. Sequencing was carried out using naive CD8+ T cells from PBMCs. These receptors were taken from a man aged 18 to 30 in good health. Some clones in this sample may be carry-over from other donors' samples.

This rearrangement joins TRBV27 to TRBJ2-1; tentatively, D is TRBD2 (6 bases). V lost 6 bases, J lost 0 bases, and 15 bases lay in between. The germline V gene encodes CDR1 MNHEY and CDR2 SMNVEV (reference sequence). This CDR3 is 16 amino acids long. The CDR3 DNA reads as TGTGCCAGCAGACGCCCGGGACTTTCCTCCTACAATGAGCAGTTCTTC. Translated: CASRRPGLSSYNEQFF.

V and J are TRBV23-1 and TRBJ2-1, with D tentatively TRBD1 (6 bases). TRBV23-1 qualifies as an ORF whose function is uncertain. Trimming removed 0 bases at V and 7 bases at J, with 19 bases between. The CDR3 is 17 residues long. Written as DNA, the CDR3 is TGCGCCAGCAGTCAATCGAAAAGGGTGCAGGGGTCGAATGAGCAGTTCTTC. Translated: CASSQSKRVQGSNEQFF.

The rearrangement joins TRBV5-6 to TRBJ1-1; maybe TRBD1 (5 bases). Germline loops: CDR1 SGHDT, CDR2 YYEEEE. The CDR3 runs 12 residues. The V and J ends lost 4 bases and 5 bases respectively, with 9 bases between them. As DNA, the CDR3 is TGTGCCAGCAGCAGGAGGGGTACTGAAGCTTTCTTT. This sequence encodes CASSRRGTEAFF.

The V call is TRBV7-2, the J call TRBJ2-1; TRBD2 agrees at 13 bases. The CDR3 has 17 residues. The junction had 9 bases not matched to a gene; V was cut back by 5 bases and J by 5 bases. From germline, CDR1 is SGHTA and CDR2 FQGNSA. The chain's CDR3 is CASSDLGLAGAHNEQFF. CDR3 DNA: TGTGCCAGCAGCGACCTCGGACTAGCGGGAGCTCACAATGAGCAGTTCTTC.

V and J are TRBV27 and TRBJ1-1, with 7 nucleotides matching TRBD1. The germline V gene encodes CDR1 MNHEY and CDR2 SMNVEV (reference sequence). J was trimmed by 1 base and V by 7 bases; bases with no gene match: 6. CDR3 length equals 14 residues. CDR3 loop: CASTIQGGNTEAFF. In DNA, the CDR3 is TGTGCCAGCACCATTCAGGGGGGGAACACTGAAGCTTTCTTT.

The CDR3 DNA is TGTGCCAGCAGTTTCCCACTGGGACAGGGATGGACTGAAGCTTTCTTT. It codes for CASSFPLGQGWTEAFF. The chain combines TRBV28 with TRBJ1-1, with 9 nucleotides matching TRBD1. This CDR3 is built from 16 residues. Germline CDR1 is MDHEN and CDR2 is SYDVKM. V was pared by 3 bases and J by 5 bases, with 10 bases of the junction left unmatched.

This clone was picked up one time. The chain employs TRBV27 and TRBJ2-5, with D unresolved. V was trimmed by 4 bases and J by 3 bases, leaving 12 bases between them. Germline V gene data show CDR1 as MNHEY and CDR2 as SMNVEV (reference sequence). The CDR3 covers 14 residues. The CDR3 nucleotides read TGTGCCAGCAGTTCCCTCAACCCCAAAGAGACCCAGTACTTC. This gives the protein CASSSLNPKETQYF.

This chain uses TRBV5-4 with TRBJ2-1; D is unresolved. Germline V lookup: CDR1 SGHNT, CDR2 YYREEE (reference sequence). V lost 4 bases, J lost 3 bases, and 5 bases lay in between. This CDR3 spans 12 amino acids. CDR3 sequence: CASSVDYNEQFF. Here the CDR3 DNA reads TGTGCCAGCAGCGTCGACTACAATGAGCAGTTCTTC.

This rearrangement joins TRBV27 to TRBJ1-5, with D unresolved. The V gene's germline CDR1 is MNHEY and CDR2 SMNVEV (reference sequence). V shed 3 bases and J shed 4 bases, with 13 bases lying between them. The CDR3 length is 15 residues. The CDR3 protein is CASSFLSSMNQPQHF. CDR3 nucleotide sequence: TGTGCCAGCAGTTTCCTCTCGAGTATGAATCAGCCCCAGCATTTT.

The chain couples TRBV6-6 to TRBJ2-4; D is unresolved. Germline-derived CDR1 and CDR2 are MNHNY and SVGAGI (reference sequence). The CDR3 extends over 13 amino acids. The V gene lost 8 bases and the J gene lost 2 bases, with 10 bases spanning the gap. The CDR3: CASESWPKNIQYF. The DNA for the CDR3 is TGTGCCAGCGAGTCCTGGCCCAAAAACATTCAGTACTTC.

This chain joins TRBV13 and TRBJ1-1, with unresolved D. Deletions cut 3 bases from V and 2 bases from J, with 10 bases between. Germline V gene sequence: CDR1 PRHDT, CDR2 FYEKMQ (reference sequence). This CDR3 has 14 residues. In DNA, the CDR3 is TGTGCCAGCAGCTTCCCATCCGGCAACACTGAAGCTTTCTTT. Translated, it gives CASSFPSGNTEAFF.

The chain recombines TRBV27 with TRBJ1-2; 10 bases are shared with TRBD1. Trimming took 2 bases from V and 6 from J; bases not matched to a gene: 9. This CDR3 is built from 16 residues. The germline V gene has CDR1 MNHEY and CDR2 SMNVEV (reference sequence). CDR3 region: CASSLRADRGAHGYTF. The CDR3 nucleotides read TGTGCCAGCAGTTTAAGGGCGGACAGGGGGGCCCATGGCTACACCTTC.

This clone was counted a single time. This CDR3 is CASSLWDGMNTEAFF. DNA for the CDR3: TGCGCCAGCAGCTTATGGGACGGTATGAACACTGAAGCTTTCTTT. J is TRBJ1-1 and V is TRBV5-1; TRBD1 is a possible D gene (5 bases). From germline, CDR1 is SGHRS and CDR2 YFSETQ. Trimming took off 2 bases at V and 0 bases at J, with 11 bases between the two ends. CDR3 length: 15 residues.

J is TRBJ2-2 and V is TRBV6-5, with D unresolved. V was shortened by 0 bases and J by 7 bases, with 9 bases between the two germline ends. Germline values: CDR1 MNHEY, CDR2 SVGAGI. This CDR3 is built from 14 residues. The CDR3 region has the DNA TGTGCCAGCAGTTACTCGACTTCAGGCGGGGAGCTGTTTTTT. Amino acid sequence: CASSYSTSGGELFF.

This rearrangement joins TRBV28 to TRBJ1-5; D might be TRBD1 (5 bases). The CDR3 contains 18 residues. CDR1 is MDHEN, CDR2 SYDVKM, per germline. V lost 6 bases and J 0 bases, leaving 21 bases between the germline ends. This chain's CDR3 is CASSPDKDSFNSNQPQHF. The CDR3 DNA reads TGTGCCAGCAGCCCCGATAAAGACAGTTTTAATAGCAATCAGCCCCAGCATTTT.

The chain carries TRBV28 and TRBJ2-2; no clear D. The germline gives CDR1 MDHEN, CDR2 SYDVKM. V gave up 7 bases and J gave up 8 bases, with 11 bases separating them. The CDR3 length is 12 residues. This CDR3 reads CASIGWPGELFF. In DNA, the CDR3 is TGTGCCAGCATAGGGTGGCCGGGGGAGCTGTTTTTT.

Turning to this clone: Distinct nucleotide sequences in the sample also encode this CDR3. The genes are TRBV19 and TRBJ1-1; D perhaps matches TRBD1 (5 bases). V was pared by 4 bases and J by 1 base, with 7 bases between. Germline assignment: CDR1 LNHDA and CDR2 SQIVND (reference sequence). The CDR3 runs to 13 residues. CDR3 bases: TGTGCCAGTAGTACGGGGGGGAACACTGAAGCTTTCTTT. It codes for CASSTGGNTEAFF.

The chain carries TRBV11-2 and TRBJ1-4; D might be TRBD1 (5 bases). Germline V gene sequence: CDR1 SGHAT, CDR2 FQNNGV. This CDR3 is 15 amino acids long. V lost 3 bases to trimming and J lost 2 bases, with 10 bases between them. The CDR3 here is CASSFSGTTNEKLFF. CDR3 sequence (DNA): TGTGCCAGCAGCTTTTCCGGGACTACTAATGAAAAACTGTTTTTT.

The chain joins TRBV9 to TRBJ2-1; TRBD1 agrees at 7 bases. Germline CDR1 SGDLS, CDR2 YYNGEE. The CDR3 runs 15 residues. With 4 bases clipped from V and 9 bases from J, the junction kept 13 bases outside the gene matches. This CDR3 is CASSPRGTASREQFF. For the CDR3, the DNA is TGTGCCAGCAGCCCCAGAGGGACAGCCAGCCGTGAGCAGTTCTTC.

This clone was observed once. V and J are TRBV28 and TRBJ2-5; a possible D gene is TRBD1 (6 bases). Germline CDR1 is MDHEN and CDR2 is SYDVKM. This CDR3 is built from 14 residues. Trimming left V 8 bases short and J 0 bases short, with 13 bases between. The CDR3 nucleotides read TGTGCCAGCTCGGACAGCACCTACCAAGAGACCCAGTACTTC. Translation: CASSDSTYQETQYF.

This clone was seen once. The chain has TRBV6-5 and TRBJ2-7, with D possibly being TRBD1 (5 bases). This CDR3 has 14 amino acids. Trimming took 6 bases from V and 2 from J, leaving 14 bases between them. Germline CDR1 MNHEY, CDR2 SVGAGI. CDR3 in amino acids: CASSYGRAAYEQYF. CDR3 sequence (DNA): TGTGCCAGCAGCTATGGCAGGGCTGCCTACGAGCAGTACTTC.

In DNA form, the CDR3 reads TGTGCCAGCAGTTTAAGAGTAAACACCGGGGAGCTGTTTTTT. Its translation: CASSLRVNTGELFF. The chain uses TRBV28 and TRBJ2-2, with D unresolved. V shed 2 bases and J shed 2 bases, with 6 bases lying between them. The CDR3 covers 14 residues. Germline V gene sequence: CDR1 MDHEN, CDR2 SYDVKM.

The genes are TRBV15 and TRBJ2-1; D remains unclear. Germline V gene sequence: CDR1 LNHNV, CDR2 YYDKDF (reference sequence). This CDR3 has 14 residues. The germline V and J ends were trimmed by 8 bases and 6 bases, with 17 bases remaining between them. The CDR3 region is CATGFVTGRNEQFF. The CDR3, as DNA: TGTGCCACCGGGTTCGTGACTGGTCGCAATGAGCAGTTCTTC.

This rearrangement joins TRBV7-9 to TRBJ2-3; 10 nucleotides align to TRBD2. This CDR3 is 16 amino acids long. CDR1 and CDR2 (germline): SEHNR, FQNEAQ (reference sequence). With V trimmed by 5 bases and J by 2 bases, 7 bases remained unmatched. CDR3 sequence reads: CASSVTSGTYTDTQYF. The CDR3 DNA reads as TGTGCCAGCAGCGTTACTAGCGGGACCTACACAGATACGCAGTATTTT.

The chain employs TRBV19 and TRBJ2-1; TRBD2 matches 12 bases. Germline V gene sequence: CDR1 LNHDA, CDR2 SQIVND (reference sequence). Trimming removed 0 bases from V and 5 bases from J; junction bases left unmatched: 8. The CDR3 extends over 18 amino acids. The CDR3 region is CASSIDSGLAGIDNEQFF. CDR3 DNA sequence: TGTGCCAGTAGTATAGATTCCGGACTAGCGGGAATCGACAATGAGCAGTTCTTC.

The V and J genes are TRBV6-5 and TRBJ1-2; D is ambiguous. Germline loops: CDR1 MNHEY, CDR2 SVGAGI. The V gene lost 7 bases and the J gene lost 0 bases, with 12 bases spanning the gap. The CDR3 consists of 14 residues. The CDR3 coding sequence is TGTGCCAGCAAGCCCGCCTACGCTAACTATGGCTACACCTTC. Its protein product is CASKPAYANYGYTF.

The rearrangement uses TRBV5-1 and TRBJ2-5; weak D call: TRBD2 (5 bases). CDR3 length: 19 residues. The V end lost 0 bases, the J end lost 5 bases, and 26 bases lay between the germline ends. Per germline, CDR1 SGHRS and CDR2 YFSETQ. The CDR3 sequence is CASSLGKQIGVGMEETQYF. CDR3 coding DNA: TGCGCCAGCAGCTTGGGGAAACAAATCGGGGTGGGAATGGAGGAGACCCAGTACTTC.

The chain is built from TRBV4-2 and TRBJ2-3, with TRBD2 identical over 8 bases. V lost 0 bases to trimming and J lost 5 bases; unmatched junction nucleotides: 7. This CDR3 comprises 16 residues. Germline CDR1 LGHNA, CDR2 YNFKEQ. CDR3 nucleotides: TGTGCCAGCAGCCAAGATTACGGGAGGGCCGGAGATACGCAGTATTTT. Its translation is CASSQDYGRAGDTQYF.

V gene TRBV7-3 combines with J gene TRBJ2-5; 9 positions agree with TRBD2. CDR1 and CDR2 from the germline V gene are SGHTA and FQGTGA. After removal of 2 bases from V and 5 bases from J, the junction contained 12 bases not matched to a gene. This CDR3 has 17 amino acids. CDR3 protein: CASSLGVGLAGPETQYF. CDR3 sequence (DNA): TGTGCCAGCAGCTTAGGAGTCGGTCTAGCGGGACCGGAGACCCAGTACTTC.

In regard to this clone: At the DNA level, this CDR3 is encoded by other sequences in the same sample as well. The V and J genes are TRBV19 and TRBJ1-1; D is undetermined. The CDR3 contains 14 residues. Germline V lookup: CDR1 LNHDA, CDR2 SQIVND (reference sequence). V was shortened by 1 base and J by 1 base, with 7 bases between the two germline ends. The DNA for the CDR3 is TGTGCCAGTAGTATAGTGCCGGCGAACACTGAAGCTTTCTTT. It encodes CASSIVPANTEAFF.

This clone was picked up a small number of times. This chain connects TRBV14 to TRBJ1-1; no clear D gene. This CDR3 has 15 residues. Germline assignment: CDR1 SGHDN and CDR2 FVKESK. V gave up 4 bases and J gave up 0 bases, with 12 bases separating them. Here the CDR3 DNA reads TGTGCCAGCAGCCTTAGGAGGAGCATGAACACTGAAGCTTTCTTT. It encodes CASSLRRSMNTEAFF.

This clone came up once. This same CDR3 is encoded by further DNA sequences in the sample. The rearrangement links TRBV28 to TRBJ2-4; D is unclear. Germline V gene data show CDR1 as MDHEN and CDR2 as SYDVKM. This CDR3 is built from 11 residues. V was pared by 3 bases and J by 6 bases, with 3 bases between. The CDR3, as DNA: TGTGCCAGCAGTTTGGGAAACATTCAGTACTTC. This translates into CASSLGNIQYF.